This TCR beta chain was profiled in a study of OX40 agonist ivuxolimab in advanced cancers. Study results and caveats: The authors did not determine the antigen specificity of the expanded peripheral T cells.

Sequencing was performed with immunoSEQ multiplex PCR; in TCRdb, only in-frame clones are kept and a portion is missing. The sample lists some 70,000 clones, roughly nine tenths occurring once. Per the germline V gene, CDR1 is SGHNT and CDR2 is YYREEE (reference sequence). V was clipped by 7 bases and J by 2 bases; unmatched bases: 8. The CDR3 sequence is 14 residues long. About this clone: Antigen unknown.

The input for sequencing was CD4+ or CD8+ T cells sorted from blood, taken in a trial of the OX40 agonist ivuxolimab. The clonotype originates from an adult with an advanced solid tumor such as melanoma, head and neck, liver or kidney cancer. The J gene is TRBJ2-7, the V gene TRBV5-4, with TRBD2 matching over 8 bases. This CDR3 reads CASQTSVHTYEQYF. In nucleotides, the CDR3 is TGTGCCAGCCAGACTAGCGTTCACACCTACGAGCAGTACTTC.